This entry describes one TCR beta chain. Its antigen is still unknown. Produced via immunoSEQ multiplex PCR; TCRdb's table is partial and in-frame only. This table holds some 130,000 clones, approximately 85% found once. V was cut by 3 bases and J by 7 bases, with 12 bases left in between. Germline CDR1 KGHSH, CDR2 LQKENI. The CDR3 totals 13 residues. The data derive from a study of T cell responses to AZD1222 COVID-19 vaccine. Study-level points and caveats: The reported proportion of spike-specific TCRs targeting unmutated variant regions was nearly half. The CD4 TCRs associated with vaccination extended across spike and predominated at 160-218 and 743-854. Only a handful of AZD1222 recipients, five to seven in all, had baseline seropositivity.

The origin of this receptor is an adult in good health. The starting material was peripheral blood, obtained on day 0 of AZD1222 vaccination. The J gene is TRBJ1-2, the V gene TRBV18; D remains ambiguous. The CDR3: CASSPTNLGGYTF. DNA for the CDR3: TGTGCCAGCTCACCCACAAATCTAGGTGGCTACACCTTC. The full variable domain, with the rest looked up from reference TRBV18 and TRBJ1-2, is NAGVMQNPRHLVRRRGQEARLRCSPMKGHSHVYWYRQLPEEGLKFMVYLQKENIIDESGMPKERFSAEFPKEGPSILRIQQVVRGDSAAYFCASSPTNLGGYTFGSGTRLTVV.